The 18 T cell receptor beta chains below all came from one sample that was sequenced in a study of blood T cells in healthy people across ages. Using a J-beta primer mix together with a sample-barcoded 5' primer, a second PCR was run for roughly 6 to 12 cycles. TCRdb redid the calling of the 5' RACE reads with MiXCR, one entry per CDR3 protein. Altogether about 680,000 distinct CDR3 sequences are present, 45% to 50% being singletons, with the ten largest covering around 32%. Sequenced material: blood. The source is a woman aged 55-70 years in good health.

The chain is built from TRBV20-1 and TRBJ2-5, with D unresolved. CDR3 length: 14 residues. Looked up from germline, CDR1 is DFQATT and CDR2 is SNEGSKA (reference sequence). The V end lost 1 base, the J end lost 2 bases, and 11 bases lay between the germline ends. DNA for the CDR3: TGCAGTGCTAGAGGGGGTCCACAGCAAGAGACCCAGTACTTC. Its translation: CSARGGPQQETQYF.

The chain links TRBV7-2 to TRBJ1-1; D remains unclear. V was trimmed by 5 bases and J by 1 base, leaving 8 bases between them. Germline CDR1 is SGHTA and CDR2 is FQGNSA. The CDR3 runs to 13 residues. CDR3 sequence reads: CASSTRRNTEAFF. The CDR3 DNA reads TGTGCCAGCAGCACGCGAAGGAACACTGAAGCTTTCTTT.

J is TRBJ1-1 and V is TRBV7-9, with D possibly being TRBD1 (5 bases). Germline V gene sequence: CDR1 SEHNR, CDR2 FQNEAQ (reference sequence). The CDR3 is 15 residues long. The germline V and J ends were trimmed by 0 bases and 4 bases, with 12 bases remaining between them. The CDR3 region is CASSLALQVRTEAFF. In nucleotides, the CDR3 is TGTGCCAGCAGCTTAGCGCTACAGGTTCGCACTGAAGCTTTCTTT.

The sample holds a few counts of this clonotype. V gene TRBV7-2 combines with J gene TRBJ2-3, with 7 bases lining up with TRBD2. V dropped 1 base and J dropped 4; count of bases not matched to a gene: 8. CDR1 SGHTA and CDR2 FQGNSA come from the germline V gene. This CDR3 is 16 amino acids long. The CDR3 loop is CASSLVSTSMSDTQYF. CDR3 coding DNA: TGTGCCAGCAGCTTAGTATCGACTAGCATGTCAGATACGCAGTATTTT.

This clonotype was counted between two and nine times. The V gene is TRBV5-1, the J gene TRBJ1-4, with a possible D match to TRBD1 (5 bases). CDR1 and CDR2 from the germline V gene are SGHRS and YFSETQ. This CDR3 comprises 14 residues. Deletions cut 4 bases from V and 5 bases from J, with 12 bases between. CDR3 nucleotides: TGCGCCAGCAGCGCTAGGGACGGCAATGAAAAACTGTTTTTT. It translates to CASSARDGNEKLFF.

V is TRBV6-2 or TRBV6-3 and J is TRBJ2-5; TRBD1 matches 8 bases. Per germline, CDR1 MNHEY and CDR2 SVGEGT. After removal of 4 bases from V and 5 bases from J, the junction contained 6 bases not matched to a gene. The CDR3 covers 14 residues. The CDR3 sequence is CASSSRDRRETQYF. CDR3 DNA sequence: TGTGCCAGCAGTTCGAGGGACAGGAGGGAGACCCAGTACTTC.

This clonotype has just a few counts. The gene calls are TRBV29-1 and TRBJ2-1; D is undetermined. The CDR3 covers 15 residues. V lost 1 base to trimming and J lost 6 bases, with 16 bases between them. Per germline, CDR1 SQVTM and CDR2 ANQGSEA. This CDR3 is CSVEGSVRTGNEQFF. For the CDR3, the DNA is TGCAGCGTTGAAGGGTCAGTTAGAACTGGCAATGAGCAGTTCTTC.

With regard to this clonotype: Germline and junction disagree at one end, which may indicate a read error. The chain carries TRBV7-2 and TRBJ2-3; TRBD2 matches 11 bases. This CDR3 has 15 amino acids. Germline V gives CDR1 SGHTA, CDR2 FQGNSA. This CDR3 reads CASSSTSGTADTQYF. As DNA, the CDR3 is TGCGCCAGCAGCTCGACTAGCGGGACGGCAGATACGCAGTATTTT.

The rearrangement uses TRBV27 and TRBJ1-5; a weak D match, TRBD1 (5 bases). The CDR3 contains 14 residues. Germline CDR1 and CDR2: MNHEY and SMNVEV (reference sequence). Between the trimmed V and J ends, which lost 10 bases and 6 bases, there was a span of 19 bases. The CDR3 protein is CATRRGVMIQPQHF. The CDR3, as DNA: TGTGCCACCAGGAGGGGTGTAATGATTCAGCCCCAGCATTTT.

This chain connects TRBV6-1 to TRBJ2-7; D is unclear. The CDR3 runs 14 residues. Trimming stripped 2 bases from V and 0 bases from J, with 8 bases between. CDR1 and CDR2 from the germline V gene are MNHNS and SASEGT. CDR3 protein: CASSETQSSYEQYF. DNA of the CDR3: TGTGCCAGCAGTGAAACACAGAGCTCCTACGAGCAGTACTTC.

The chain links TRBV28 to TRBJ2-1; D gene unclear. CDR3 length equals 15 residues. The ends were cut back, 3 bases at V and 3 bases at J, with 12 bases in the middle. Per the germline V gene, CDR1 is MDHEN and CDR2 is SYDVKM. This CDR3 is CASSFSRKGYNEQFF. The CDR3 nucleotides are TGTGCCAGCAGTTTCAGCCGGAAAGGCTACAATGAGCAGTTCTTC. Complete variable domain (other parts from reference TRBV28 and TRBJ2-1): DVKVTQSSRYLVKRTGEKVFLECVQDMDHENMFWYRQDPGLGLRLIYFSYDVKMKEKGDIPEGYSVSREKKERFSLILESASTNQTSMYLCASSFSRKGYNEQFFGPGTRLTVL.

The V call is TRBV20-1, the J call TRBJ2-1; 10 nucleotides match TRBD2. Germline V lookup: CDR1 DFQATT, CDR2 SNEGSKA (reference sequence). The V and J ends lost 5 bases and 8 bases, in that order; junction bases with no gene match: 9. The CDR3 consists of 14 residues. The CDR3 DNA sequence: TGCAGTGCTTTACTAGCGGGAAAAGTCGATGAGCAGTTCTTC. Translating it yields CSALLAGKVDEQFF.

The table lists this clonotype with a few counts. This chain joins TRBV5-1 and TRBJ2-1; 11 nucleotides line up with TRBD2. Per the germline V gene, CDR1 is SGHRS and CDR2 is YFSETQ. CDR3 length: 16 residues. Trimming at V came to 3 bases and at J to 6 bases, leaving 8 bases not matched to a gene. The CDR3 sequence is CASSSLSSGRPNEQFF. The CDR3 DNA follows: TGCGCCAGCAGCTCGCTTTCTAGCGGGAGGCCCAATGAGCAGTTCTTC.

Comment on this clonotype: One junction end does not reproduce the germline sequence, and a read error may be involved. The V call is TRBV27, the J call TRBJ1-6, with D uncertain. CDR3 length equals 14 residues. From germline, CDR1 is MNHEY and CDR2 SMNVEV (reference sequence). The CDR3 sequence is CASSLASDNSPLHF. In nucleotides, the CDR3 is TGTGCCAGCAGTTTAGCCTCCGATAATTCACCCCTCCACTTT.

In nucleotides, the CDR3 is TGCAGCGCCGGCCGGAGGTCAGAAGCTTTCTTT. It is translated as CSAGRRSEAFF. J is TRBJ1-1 and V is TRBV29-1; no firm D call. This CDR3 has 11 residues. Trimming left V 7 bases short and J 8 bases short, with 14 bases between. Germline assignment: CDR1 SQVTM and CDR2 ANQGSEA.

CDR3 protein: CASSQGSAGTHTQYF. Written as DNA, the CDR3 is TGTGCCAGCAGCCAAGGAAGTGCTGGGACTCATACGCAGTATTTT. The rearrangement joins TRBV4-2 to TRBJ2-3; the D gene is possibly TRBD2 (6 bases). V was trimmed by 1 base and J by 7 bases, leaving 15 bases between them. Germline CDR1 is LGHNA and CDR2 is YNFKEQ. The CDR3 totals 15 residues.

This clonotype appeared a few times. The rearrangement uses TRBV20-1 and TRBJ2-7, with TRBD1 identical over 7 bases. V lost 6 bases and J lost 2; bases outside the gene matches: 10. Germline values: CDR1 DFQATT, CDR2 SNEGSKA (reference sequence). This CDR3 region has 14 residues. In nucleotides, the CDR3 is TGCAGTGCGAGATCTCCGGGACAGACCTACGAGCAGTACTTC. It specifies CSARSPGQTYEQYF.

This clonotype was seen repeatedly, ten times or more. The genes are TRBV7-6 and TRBJ2-7; D may match TRBD1 or TRBD2 (5 bases each). V was trimmed by 3 bases and J by 1 base, leaving 13 bases between them. The CDR3 has 15 residues. Germline V gives CDR1 SGHVS, CDR2 FNYEAQ. The CDR3 sequence: CASSFGAGLSYEQYF. Written as DNA, the CDR3 is TGTGCCAGCAGCTTCGGGGCAGGACTTTCCTACGAGCAGTACTTC.